Listed below are T cell receptor beta chains from one sample, sequenced in a study of blood T cell repertoires in COVID-19. The data were produced by immunoSEQ multiplex PCR, yet TCRdb's version contains in-frame clones alone and is incomplete. The sample has around 60,000 clones; about 89% are singletons. Specimen: peripheral blood. All receptors come from a woman aged 60-75 years with active COVID-19. The CDR3 runs from the conserved cysteine through the conserved F or W. The D gene is left open where the match is weak. A clone size is listed for some rows: how often the clone was seen (once, few, many), or a class if it is expanded.

CASREWSKWRYGYTF	TGTGCCAGCAGGGAGTGGTCGAAGTGGCGCTATGGCTACACCTTC	TRBV6-5	TRBJ1-2	.	.
CASSFGTLNYGYTF	TGTGCCAGCAGCTTCGGTACGCTAAACTATGGCTACACCTTC	TRBV5-6	TRBJ1-2	.	.
CASSSGVYGYTF	TGTGCCAGCAGCTCAGGGGTCTATGGCTACACCTTC	TRBV12-3/TRBV12-4	TRBJ1-2	.	.
CASTQGPGLGEKLFF	TGTGCCAGCACCCAGGGGCCGGGATTAGGTGAAAAACTGTTTTTT	TRBV2	TRBJ1-4	.	.
CASSLAGGGGITEAFF	TGCGCCAGCAGCTTGGCCGGTGGCGGAGGGATTACTGAAGCTTTCTTT	TRBV5-1	TRBJ1-1	.	.
CASSQVGGGAGSSPLHF	TGCGCCAGCAGCCAAGTCGGCGGGGGCGCGGGGAGTTCACCCCTCCACTTT	TRBV4-3	TRBJ1-6	once	.
CASSSGTGRIRTEAFF	TGTGCCAGCAGCTCCGGGACAGGACGAATTCGAACTGAAGCTTTCTTT	TRBV5-8	TRBJ1-1	.	TRBD1
CASSVAGADSPLHF	TGTGCCAGCAGCGTAGCAGGGGCGGACTCACCCCTCCACTTT	TRBV9	TRBJ1-6	.	.
CASSPPQMDRASTYGYTF	TGTGCCAGCAGCCCCCCCCAAATGGACAGGGCTTCTACCTATGGCTACACCTTC	TRBV7-2	TRBJ1-2	.	TRBD1
CASSRTSGPKSYEQYF	TGTGCCAGCAGTCGCACTAGCGGGCCTAAATCCTACGAGCAGTACTTC	TRBV6-2/TRBV6-3	TRBJ2-7	.	TRBD2